This T cell receptor beta chain was profiled in a study of blood T cell repertoires in COVID-19. Study context: PBMCs, B-cell-depleted T cells, or T cells provided the cDNA or gDNA that made up the material.

In the authors' methods: Nucleated cell counts were estimated from reference gene primer amplification. Sequenced by immunoSEQ multiplex PCR; TCRdb stores in-frame clones only, minus some. V and J calls and clone size follow that table, whereas D and trimming were derived from the DNA. The table includes about 380,000 clones, more than 70% detected once. CDR3 size: 16 residues. Germline CDR1 reads SGHVS; CDR2 reads FNYEAQ. Trimming cost V 5 bases and J 1 base; bases outside gene matches: 4. The source of this sequence is a man between 35 and 55 years old with acute or convalescent COVID-19. Sequencing used peripheral blood. The chain recombines TRBV7-6 with TRBJ2-7; 14 bases line up with TRBD2. CDR3 sequence reads: CASSLTSGGASYEQYF. The DNA of the CDR3 is TGTGCCAGCAGCCTGACTAGCGGGGGGGCATCCTACGAGCAGTACTTC.